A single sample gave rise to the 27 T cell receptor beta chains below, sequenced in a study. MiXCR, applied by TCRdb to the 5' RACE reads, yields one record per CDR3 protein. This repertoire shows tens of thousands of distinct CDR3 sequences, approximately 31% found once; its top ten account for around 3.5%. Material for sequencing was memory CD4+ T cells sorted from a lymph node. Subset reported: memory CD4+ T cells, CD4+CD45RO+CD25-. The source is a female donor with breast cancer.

Written as DNA, the CDR3 is TGTGCCAGCAGCCAAGATCACGGTTCACCCCTCCACTTT. Amino acid sequence: CASSQDHGSPLHF. The chain recombines TRBV3-1 with TRBJ1-6; no firm D call. Germline CDR1 reads LGHDT; CDR2 reads YNNKEL (reference sequence). The V end was cut by 0 bases, the J end by 9 bases, with 6 bases between. The CDR3 totals 13 residues.

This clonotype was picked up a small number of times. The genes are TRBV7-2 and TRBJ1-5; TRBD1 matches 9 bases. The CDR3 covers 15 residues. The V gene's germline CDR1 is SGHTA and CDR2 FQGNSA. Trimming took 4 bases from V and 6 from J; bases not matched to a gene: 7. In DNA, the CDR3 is TGTGCCAGCAGCTCCCAAACAGGGGGCGCTCAGCCCCAGCATTTT. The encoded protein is CASSSQTGGAQPQHF.

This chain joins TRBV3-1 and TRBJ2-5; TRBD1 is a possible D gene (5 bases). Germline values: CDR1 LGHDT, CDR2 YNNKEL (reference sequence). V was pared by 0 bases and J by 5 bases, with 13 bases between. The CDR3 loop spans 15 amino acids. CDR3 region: CASSQDQGAVETQYF. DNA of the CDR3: TGTGCCAGCAGCCAAGATCAAGGGGCCGTTGAGACCCAGTACTTC.

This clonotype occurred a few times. The CDR3 sequence is CASSYSRDSTDTQYF. The CDR3 bases are TGTGCCAGCAGCTACAGCAGGGATTCCACAGATACGCAGTATTTT. This chain uses TRBV6-5 with TRBJ2-3; D is possibly TRBD1 (5 bases). The CDR3 totals 15 residues. Trimming shortened V by 6 bases and J by 2 bases, and 15 bases separated the two germline ends. Germline assignment: CDR1 MNHEY and CDR2 SVGAGI.

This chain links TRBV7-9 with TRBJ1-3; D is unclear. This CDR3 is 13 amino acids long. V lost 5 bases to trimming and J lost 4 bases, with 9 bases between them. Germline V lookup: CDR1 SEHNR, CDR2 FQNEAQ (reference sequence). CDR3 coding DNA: TGTGCCAGCAGCGCAACATTAGGAAACACCATATATTTT. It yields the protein CASSATLGNTIYF.

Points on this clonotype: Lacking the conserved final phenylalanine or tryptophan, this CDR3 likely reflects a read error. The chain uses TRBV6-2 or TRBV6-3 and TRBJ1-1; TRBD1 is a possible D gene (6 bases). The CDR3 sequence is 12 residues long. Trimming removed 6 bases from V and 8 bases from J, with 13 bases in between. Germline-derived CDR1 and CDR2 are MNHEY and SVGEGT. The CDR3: CASRPGGQEAFY. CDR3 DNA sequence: TGTGCCAGCAGACCCGGAGGACAGGAAGCTTTCTAT.

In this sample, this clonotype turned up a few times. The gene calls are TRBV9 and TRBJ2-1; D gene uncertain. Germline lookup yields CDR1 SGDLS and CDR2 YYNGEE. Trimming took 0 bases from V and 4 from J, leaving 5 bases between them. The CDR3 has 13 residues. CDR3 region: CASSVGEYNEQFF. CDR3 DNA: TGTGCCAGCAGCGTAGGGGAATACAATGAGCAGTTCTTC.

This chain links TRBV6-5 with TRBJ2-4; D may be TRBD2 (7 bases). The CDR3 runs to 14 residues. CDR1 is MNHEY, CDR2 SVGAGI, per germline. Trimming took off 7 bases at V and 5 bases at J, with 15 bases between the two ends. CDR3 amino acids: CASIKGGAENIQYF. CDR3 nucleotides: TGTGCCAGCATCAAAGGGGGGGCCGAAAACATTCAGTACTTC.

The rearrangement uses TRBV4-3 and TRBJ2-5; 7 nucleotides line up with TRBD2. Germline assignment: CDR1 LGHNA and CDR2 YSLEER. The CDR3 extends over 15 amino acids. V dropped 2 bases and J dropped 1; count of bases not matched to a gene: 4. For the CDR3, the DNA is TGCGCCAGCAGCCAATCACCTAGCGGCCAAGAGACCCAGTACTTC. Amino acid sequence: CASSQSPSGQETQYF.

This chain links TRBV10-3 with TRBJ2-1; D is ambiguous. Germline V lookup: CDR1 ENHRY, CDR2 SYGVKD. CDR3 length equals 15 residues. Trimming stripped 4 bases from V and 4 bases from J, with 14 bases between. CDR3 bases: TGTGCCATCAGTGTGGAAGCGCCAGCTTACAATGAGCAGTTCTTC. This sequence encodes CAISVEAPAYNEQFF.

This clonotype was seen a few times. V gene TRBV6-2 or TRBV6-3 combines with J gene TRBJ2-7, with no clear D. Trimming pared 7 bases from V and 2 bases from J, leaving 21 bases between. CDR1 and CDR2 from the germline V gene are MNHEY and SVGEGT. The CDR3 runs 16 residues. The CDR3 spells CASTFRSDPRTYEQYF. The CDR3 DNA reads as TGTGCCAGCACCTTTAGATCGGATCCAAGAACCTACGAGCAGTACTTC.

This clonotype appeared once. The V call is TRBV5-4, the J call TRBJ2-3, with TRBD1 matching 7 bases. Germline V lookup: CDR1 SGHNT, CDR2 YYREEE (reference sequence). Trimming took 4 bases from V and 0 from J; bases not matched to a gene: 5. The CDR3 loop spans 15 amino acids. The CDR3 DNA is TGTGCCAGCAGCGTTCGGACAGGCAGCACAGATACGCAGTATTTT. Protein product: CASSVRTGSTDTQYF.

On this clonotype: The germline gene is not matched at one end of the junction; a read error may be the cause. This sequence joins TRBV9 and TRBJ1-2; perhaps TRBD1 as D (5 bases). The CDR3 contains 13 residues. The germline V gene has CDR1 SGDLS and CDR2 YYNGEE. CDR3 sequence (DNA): TGTGCCAGCAGCAGGGACGAAAACTATGGCCACACCTTC. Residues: CASSRDENYGHTF.

The CDR3 DNA is TGCGCCAGCAGGCAGACTAGCGGGAACACCGGGGAGCTGTTTTTT. Protein product: CASRQTSGNTGELFF. The chain couples TRBV5-1 to TRBJ2-2; 9 bases line up with TRBD2. CDR1 SGHRS and CDR2 YFSETQ come from the germline V gene. The CDR3 has 15 residues. J lost 1 base, V lost 5 bases, and 3 bases had no gene match.

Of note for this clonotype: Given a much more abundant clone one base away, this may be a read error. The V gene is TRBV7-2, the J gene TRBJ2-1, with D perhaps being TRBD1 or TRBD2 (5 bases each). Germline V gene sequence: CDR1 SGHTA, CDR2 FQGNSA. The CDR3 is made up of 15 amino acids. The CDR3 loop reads CAGSLGRGPYNEQFF. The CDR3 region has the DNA TGTGCCGGCAGCTTAGGTCGGGGCCCCTACAATGAGCAGTTCTTC.

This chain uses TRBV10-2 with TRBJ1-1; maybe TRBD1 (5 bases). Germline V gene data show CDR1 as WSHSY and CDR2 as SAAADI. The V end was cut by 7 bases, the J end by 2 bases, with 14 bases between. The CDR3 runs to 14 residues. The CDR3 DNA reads TGCGCCAGCACCAAAACGGGACTTAACACTGAAGCTTTCTTT. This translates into CASTKTGLNTEAFF.

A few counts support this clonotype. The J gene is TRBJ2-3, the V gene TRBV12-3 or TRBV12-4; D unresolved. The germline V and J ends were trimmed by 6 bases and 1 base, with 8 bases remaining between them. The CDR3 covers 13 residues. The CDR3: CASRELGTDTQYF. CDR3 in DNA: TGTGCCAGCAGAGAGCTGGGCACAGATACGCAGTATTTT.

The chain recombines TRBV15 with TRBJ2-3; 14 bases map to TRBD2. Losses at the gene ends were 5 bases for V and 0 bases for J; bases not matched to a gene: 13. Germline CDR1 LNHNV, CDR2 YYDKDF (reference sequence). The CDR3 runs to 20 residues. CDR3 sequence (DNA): TGTGCCACCAGCGACAACTCGGGACTAGCGGGAGTGGCAAGCACAGATACGCAGTATTTT. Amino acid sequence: CATSDNSGLAGVASTDTQYF.

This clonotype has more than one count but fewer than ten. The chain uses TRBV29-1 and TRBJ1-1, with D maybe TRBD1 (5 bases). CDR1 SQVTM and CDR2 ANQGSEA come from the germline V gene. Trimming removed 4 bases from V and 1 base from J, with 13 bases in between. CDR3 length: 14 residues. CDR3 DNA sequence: TGCAGCGTTGCCCCGCCCGGGGGGAACACTGAAGCTTTCTTT. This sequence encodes CSVAPPGGNTEAFF.

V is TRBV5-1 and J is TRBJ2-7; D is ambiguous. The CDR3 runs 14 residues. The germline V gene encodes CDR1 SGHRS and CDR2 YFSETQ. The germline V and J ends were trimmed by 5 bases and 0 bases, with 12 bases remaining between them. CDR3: CASSVIASSYEQYF. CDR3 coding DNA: TGCGCCAGCAGTGTAATAGCCAGCTCCTACGAGCAGTACTTC.

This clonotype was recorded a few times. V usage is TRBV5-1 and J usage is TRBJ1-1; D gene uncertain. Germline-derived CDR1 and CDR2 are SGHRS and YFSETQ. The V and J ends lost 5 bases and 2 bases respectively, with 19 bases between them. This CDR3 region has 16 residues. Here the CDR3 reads CASRWNAAAQNTEAFF. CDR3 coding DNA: TGCGCCAGCAGATGGAATGCGGCAGCTCAAAACACTGAAGCTTTCTTT.

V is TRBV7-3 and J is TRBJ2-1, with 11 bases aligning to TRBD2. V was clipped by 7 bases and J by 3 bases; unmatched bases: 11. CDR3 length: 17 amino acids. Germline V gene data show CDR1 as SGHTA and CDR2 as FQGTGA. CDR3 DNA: TGTGCCAGCAACTACCTAACTAGCGGGAGTTTCTACAATGAGCAGTTCTTC. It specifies CASNYLTSGSFYNEQFF. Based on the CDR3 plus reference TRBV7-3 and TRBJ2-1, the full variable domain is GAGVSQTPSNKVTEKGKYVELRCDPISGHTALYWYRQSLGQGPEFLIYFQGTGAADDSGLPNDRFFAVRPEGSVSTLKIQRTERGDSAVYLCASNYLTSGSFYNEQFFGPGTRLTVL.

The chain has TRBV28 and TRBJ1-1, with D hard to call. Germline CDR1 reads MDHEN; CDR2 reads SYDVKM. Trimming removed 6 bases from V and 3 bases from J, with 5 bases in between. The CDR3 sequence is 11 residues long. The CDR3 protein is CASRRYTEAFF. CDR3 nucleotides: TGTGCCAGCAGAAGATACACTGAAGCTTTCTTT.

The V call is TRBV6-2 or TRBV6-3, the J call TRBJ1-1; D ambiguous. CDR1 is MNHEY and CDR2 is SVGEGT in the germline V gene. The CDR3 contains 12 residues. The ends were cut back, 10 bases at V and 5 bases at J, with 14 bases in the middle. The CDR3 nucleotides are TGTGCCACCCGGCCCCTAACGACTGAAGCTTTCTTT. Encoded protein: CATRPLTTEAFF.

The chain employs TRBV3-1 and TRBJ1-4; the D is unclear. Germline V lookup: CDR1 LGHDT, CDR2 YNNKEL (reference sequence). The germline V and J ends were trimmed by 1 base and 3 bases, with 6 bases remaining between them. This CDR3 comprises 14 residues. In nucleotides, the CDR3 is TGTGCCAGCAGCCAAGTCGGAGCTAATGAAAAACTGTTTTTT. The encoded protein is CASSQVGANEKLFF.

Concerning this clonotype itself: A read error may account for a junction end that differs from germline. CDR3 sequence: CASSLQGIGTQYF. The CDR3 DNA follows: TGTGCTAGCAGCCTACAGGGTATTGGGACCCAGTACTTC. The rearrangement links TRBV7-7 to TRBJ2-5; tentatively, D is TRBD1 (6 bases). The CDR3 contains 13 residues. Germline-derived CDR1 and CDR2 are SSHAT and FNYEAQ (reference sequence). The variable domain in full, with the rest retrieved from reference TRBV7-7 and TRBJ2-5, is GAGVSQSPRYKVTKRGQDVTLRCDPISSHATLYWYQQALGQGPEFLTYFNYEAQPDKSGLPSDRFSAERPEGSISTLTIQRTEQRDSAMYRCASSLQGIGTQYFGPGTRLLVL.

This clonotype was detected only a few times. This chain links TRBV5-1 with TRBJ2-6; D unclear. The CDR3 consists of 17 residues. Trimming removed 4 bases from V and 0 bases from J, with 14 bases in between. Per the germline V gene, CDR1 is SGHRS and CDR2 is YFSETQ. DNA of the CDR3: TGCGCCAGCAGCCCGGGTTCATCGGCCTCTGGGGCCAACGTCCTGACTTTC. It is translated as CASSPGSSASGANVLTF.